Listed here are 16 T cell receptor beta chains from one sample, sequenced in a study of cytomegalovirus exposure and HLA in healthy donors. 13 Jbeta primers and 60 Vbeta primers were used for the PCR. The assay was immunoSEQ multiplex PCR, and TCRdb's table has in-frame clones only and misses some. The sample shows some 150,000 clones, about 10% of them seen only once. Material: PBMCs. The receptors originated from a middle-aged woman in good health and CMV-seropositive.

V gene TRBV4-1 combines with J gene TRBJ1-1, with TRBD1 as a possible D gene (5 bases). The ends were cut back, 0 bases at V and 3 bases at J, with 14 bases in the middle. The germline gives CDR1 MGHRA, CDR2 YSYEKL. The CDR3 length is 16 residues. The CDR3 loop is CASSQEVSRGDTEAFF. DNA of the CDR3: TGCGCCAGCAGCCAAGAGGTGTCCCGGGGGGACACTGAAGCTTTCTTT.

There are a few counts of this clone. The chain links TRBV9 to TRBJ2-3; 8 nucleotides line up with TRBD1. J lost 4 bases, V lost 1 base, and 8 bases had no gene match. The CDR3 extends over 16 amino acids. The germline gives CDR1 SGDLS, CDR2 YYNGEE. DNA for the CDR3: TGTGCCAGCAGCGTATTGCAGGGGGCTACGGCAGATACGCAGTATTTT. Translated, it gives CASSVLQGATADTQYF.

The rearrangement joins TRBV7-3 to TRBJ2-3; 12 bases are shared with TRBD2. V was clipped by 4 bases and J by 6 bases; unmatched bases: 5. Germline V CDR1 and CDR2: SGHTA, FQGTGA. CDR3 length: 15 amino acids. CDR3 DNA: TGTGCCAGCAGCTCCCGACTAGCGGGGGAGGATACGCAGTATTTT. Its protein product is CASSSRLAGEDTQYF.

This clone was observed a few times. This sequence joins TRBV6-5 and TRBJ2-1, with 7 nucleotides matching TRBD1. This CDR3 region has 16 residues. With 2 bases clipped from V and 7 bases from J, the junction kept 11 bases outside the gene matches. Looked up from germline, CDR1 is MNHEY and CDR2 is SVGAGI. The CDR3 nucleotides are TGTGCCAGCAGTTACGTTTCGGGGCAGGGGGTGAATGAGCAGTTCTTC. Its translation is CASSYVSGQGVNEQFF.

In its sample, this clone was seen a few times. The junction departs from the called germline gene at one end, perhaps through a read error. This chain joins TRBV6-1 and TRBJ2-7, with 10 bases lining up with TRBD1. The germline V gene encodes CDR1 MNHNS and CDR2 SASEGT. The CDR3 consists of 13 residues. This chain's CDR3 is CASSEKRTGGQNF. The CDR3 coding sequence is TGTGCCAGCAGTGAAAAACGGACAGGGGGGCAAAACTTC.

This chain connects TRBV7-8 to TRBJ1-4; D unclear. CDR3 size: 13 residues. Germline V gene sequence: CDR1 SGHVS, CDR2 FQNEAQ. With 5 bases removed from V and 2 bases from J, the gap between germline ends came to 6 bases. The CDR3 DNA reads TGTGCCAGCAGCCAACAGACTAATGAAAAACTGTTTTTT. The encoded protein is CASSQQTNEKLFF.

This clone was found a few times. Other DNA sequences in the same sample also yield this CDR3. J is TRBJ2-5 and V is TRBV5-1, with TRBD2 as a possible D gene (5 bases). V dropped 0 bases and J dropped 5 bases, with 8 bases sitting between them. Per the germline V gene, CDR1 is SGHRS and CDR2 is YFSETQ. This CDR3 has 13 residues. The CDR3 DNA follows: TGCGCCAGCAGCTTGGAGGGCGGGGAGACCCAGTACTTC. Its translation: CASSLEGGETQYF.

V gene TRBV20-1 combines with J gene TRBJ1-1; unclear D gene. The CDR3 has 11 residues. Germline V gives CDR1 DFQATT, CDR2 SNEGSKA (reference sequence). The V end lost 3 bases, the J end lost 6 bases, and 8 bases lay between the germline ends. Here the CDR3 DNA reads TGCAGTGCTAGTCTACGGGCTGAAGCTTTCTTT. It translates to CSASLRAEAFF.

The rearrangement links TRBV6-5 to TRBJ1-2; possible D gene TRBD1, 6 bases. Trimming stripped 6 bases from V and 4 bases from J, with 12 bases between. This CDR3 comprises 13 residues. Germline V CDR1 and CDR2: MNHEY, SVGAGI. This CDR3 is CASRLKQGYGYTF. As DNA, the CDR3 is TGTGCCAGCAGACTAAAACAGGGCTATGGCTACACCTTC.

This clone has only a few counts. The chain joins TRBV5-1 to TRBJ1-4; 9 bases align to TRBD1. CDR1 is SGHRS and CDR2 is YFSETQ in the germline V gene. V dropped 4 bases and J dropped 0; count of bases not matched to a gene: 4. This CDR3 comprises 16 residues. Here the CDR3 DNA reads TGCGCCAGCAGCGGGGGACAGGGTGCAACTAATGAAAAACTGTTTTTT. Translated: CASSGGQGATNEKLFF.

V is TRBV5-6 and J is TRBJ1-2, with D maybe TRBD1 (6 bases). The CDR3 consists of 16 residues. CDR1 SGHDT and CDR2 YYEEEE come from the germline V gene. Trimming removed 4 bases at V and 5 bases at J, with 21 bases between. In nucleotides, the CDR3 is TGTGCCAGCAGCCCGGATCGGGGGGGCGCAAGTTATGGCTACACCTTC. Encoded protein: CASSPDRGGASYGYTF.

The chain has TRBV5-6 and TRBJ1-2; possible D gene TRBD1, 6 bases. With 4 bases removed from V and 8 bases from J, the gap between germline ends came to 18 bases. The CDR3 totals 14 residues. Germline assignment: CDR1 SGHDT and CDR2 YYEEEE. CDR3 sequence reads: CASSRRTAIIGYTF. The CDR3 nucleotides are TGTGCCAGCAGCCGACGGACAGCTATCATAGGCTACACCTTC. Combining the CDR3 with reference TRBV5-6 and TRBJ1-2 gives the whole variable domain DAGVTQSPTHLIKTRGQQVTLRCSPKSGHDTVSWYQQALGQGPQFIFQYYEEEERQRGNFPDRFSGHQFPNYSSELNVNALLLGDSALYLCASSRRTAIIGYTFGSGTRLTVV.

This clone was seen a handful of times. This sequence joins TRBV9 and TRBJ2-1; no firm D call. This CDR3 is built from 11 residues. Trimming pared 6 bases from V and 5 bases from J, leaving 6 bases between. Germline V gives CDR1 SGDLS, CDR2 YYNGEE. The CDR3 DNA sequence: TGTGCCAGCAAATGCGACAATGAGCAGTTCTTC. The encoded protein is CASKCDNEQFF.

This clone appeared a few times. This sample includes further DNA sequences coding for the same CDR3. J is TRBJ1-1 and V is TRBV5-1; tentatively, D is TRBD1 (6 bases). The CDR3 sequence is 14 residues long. Germline lookup yields CDR1 SGHRS and CDR2 YFSETQ. The germline V and J ends were trimmed by 4 bases and 1 base, with 11 bases remaining between them. CDR3 sequence reads: CASSSGQPNTEAFF. For the CDR3, the DNA is TGCGCCAGCAGCAGCGGACAGCCGAACACTGAAGCTTTCTTT. Full variable domain (rest looked up from reference TRBV5-1 and TRBJ1-1): KAGVTQTPRYLIKTRGQQVTLSCSPISGHRSVSWYQQTPGQGLQFLFEYFSETQRNKGNFPGRFSGRQFSNSRSEMNVSTLELGDSALYLCASSSGQPNTEAFFGQGTRLTVV.

This rearrangement joins TRBV6-1 to TRBJ2-5; 12 positions agree with TRBD2. The CDR3 loop spans 16 amino acids. In germline, CDR1 is MNHNS, CDR2 SASEGT. V shed 1 base, J shed 8 bases, and the junction held 8 bases outside the gene matches. The CDR3 DNA reads TGTGCCAGCAGTGAAGTAGCACTAGCGGGGGGAATCACCCAGTACTTC. Protein sequence: CASSEVALAGGITQYF.

In its sample, this clone was seen a few times. The chain joins TRBV21-1 to TRBJ2-5; TRBD1, as called in the table, went unchecked against the DNA. TRBV21-1 is a pseudogene segment. The CDR3 is 17 residues long. Written as DNA, the CDR3 is TGTGCCAGCAGCAAAGAGCGCAGGGCCCCTCACCAAGAGACCCAGTACTTC. This gives the protein CASSKERRAPHQETQYF.